Below, 14 T cell receptor beta chains from the same sample are listed, as sequenced in a study of beta chain features in type 1 diabetes. Reverse transcription of all isolated RNA meant that expressed TCRB transcripts were sequenced. The method was immunoSEQ multiplex PCR; TCRdb's version includes in-frame clones alone and lacks a portion of them. The sample lists some 330,000 clones, roughly 12% seen once, with around 0.01% in the top ten. The antigens for these receptors are not known. General study findings and limits: Shorter TCRB CDR3s, moderately but significantly so, were found in Type 1 diabetes patients in all four CD4+ subsets.

The sequencing sample was made of naive CD4+ T cells from blood. Source of these receptors: a woman aged 18 to 35 with type 1 diabetes.

This clone was counted between two and nine times. The chain couples TRBV10-3 to TRBJ2-3; TRBD2 might be the D (5 bases). There are 17 residues in the CDR3. Trimming removed 3 bases from V and 5 bases from J, with 21 bases in between. Germline values: CDR1 ENHRY, CDR2 SYGVKD. CDR3 nucleotides: TGTGCCATCAGTGATAAGCAGGAGAGTAGCGACGGAGATACGCAGTATTTT. This sequence encodes CAISDKQESSDGDTQYF.

This clone occurred a few times. The chain couples TRBV19 to TRBJ1-5; 7 bases are a match to TRBD1. This CDR3 is built from 14 residues. The germline V gene encodes CDR1 LNHDA and CDR2 SQIVND (reference sequence). The V segment lost 7 bases and the J segment 5 bases; nucleotides outside the gene matches: 8. For the CDR3, the DNA is TGTGCCAGTACCATAGGGGGCATCTATCAGCCCCAGCATTTT. It yields the protein CASTIGGIYQPQHF.

The chain carries TRBV2 and TRBJ2-5; D might be TRBD2 (5 bases). The CDR3 contains 15 residues. Per the germline V gene, CDR1 is SNHLY and CDR2 is FYNNEI. The germline V and J ends were trimmed by 3 bases and 0 bases, with 11 bases remaining between them. CDR3 region: CASSESAAYQETQYF. In nucleotides, the CDR3 is TGTGCCAGCAGTGAGTCAGCGGCGTACCAAGAGACCCAGTACTTC.

J is TRBJ2-4 and V is TRBV28; D is uncertain. V lost 6 bases and J 0 bases, leaving 15 bases between the germline ends. The CDR3 has 16 amino acids. Germline CDR1 is MDHEN and CDR2 is SYDVKM. The CDR3 reads CASSRRGVLAKNIQYF. The CDR3, as DNA: TGTGCCAGCAGCCGCCGCGGAGTACTAGCCAAAAACATTCAGTACTTC.

This clone turned up a few times. V usage is TRBV29-1 and J usage is TRBJ1-1, with 10 bases matching TRBD1. CDR1 is SQVTM, CDR2 ANQGSEA, per germline. The CDR3 is made up of 15 amino acids. Trimming cost V 7 bases and J 3 bases; bases outside gene matches: 11. CDR3 sequence (DNA): TGCAGCGCTAATCGAAGGACAGGGGGGGACACTGAAGCTTTCTTT. Protein: CSANRRTGGDTEAFF.

This clone turned up a few times. The chain links TRBV28 to TRBJ2-5, with 10 positions matching TRBD1. This CDR3 has 15 residues. From germline, CDR1 is MDHEN and CDR2 SYDVKM. Unmatched junction bases numbered 12, after V lost 9 bases and J lost 5 bases. The CDR3 loop reads CASQSLGQGVETQYF. The DNA for the CDR3 is TGTGCCAGTCAATCCCTCGGACAGGGGGTTGAGACCCAGTACTTC.

This clone showed up just a few times. V and J are TRBV12-2 and TRBJ2-5; the D call in the table, TRBD1, was not verified against the DNA. TRBV12-2 is reported as a pseudogene. This CDR3 comprises 13 residues. This CDR3 is CASRPGQGETQYF. Here the CDR3 DNA reads TGTGCAAGTCGACCCGGACAGGGAGAGACCCAGTACTTC.

The chain recombines TRBV4-1 with TRBJ2-3; TRBD1 aligns across 12 bases. The ends lost 1 base at V and 8 bases at J; junction bases unmatched: 7. The CDR3 spans 16 residues. The germline V gene has CDR1 MGHRA and CDR2 YSYEKL. CDR3 DNA: TGCGCCAGCAGCCAAGTGGGACAGGGGGCGAGAGTTACGCAGTATTTT. Protein sequence: CASSQVGQGARVTQYF.

This clone has more than one count but fewer than ten. The chain couples TRBV28 to TRBJ1-1, with 7 bases lining up with TRBD1. Germline V gene sequence: CDR1 MDHEN, CDR2 SYDVKM. The CDR3 totals 13 residues. Trimming took 7 bases from V and 3 from J; bases not matched to a gene: 5. As DNA, the CDR3 is TGTGCCAGCACGGGCCAGGGGGACACTGAAGCTTTCTTT. This codes for CASTGQGDTEAFF.

V is TRBV30 and J is TRBJ2-1; 15 bases are shared with TRBD2. Germline loops: CDR1 GTSNPN, CDR2 SVGIG (reference sequence). This CDR3 region has 16 residues. Trimming removed 1 base from V and 11 bases from J; junction bases left unmatched: 9. This chain's CDR3 is CAWSAGLAGGPGKQFF. The CDR3 DNA reads as TGTGCCTGGAGTGCTGGACTAGCGGGAGGGCCCGGGAAGCAGTTCTTC.

A few counts support this clone. J is TRBJ2-3 and V is TRBV11-2; D not certain. This CDR3 contains 12 residues. CDR1 and CDR2 (germline): SGHAT, FQNNGV. V was trimmed by 5 bases and J by 3 bases, leaving 6 bases between them. CDR3 DNA: TGTGCCAGCAGCCTAACGACAGATACGCAGTATTTT. It yields the protein CASSLTTDTQYF.

This clone was picked up a small number of times. This chain connects TRBV7-2 to TRBJ2-1; 12 bases fit TRBD2. The CDR3 sequence is 15 residues long. CDR1 and CDR2 from the germline V gene are SGHTA and FQGNSA. Losses at the gene ends were 4 bases for V and 9 bases for J; bases not matched to a gene: 7. The CDR3 here is CASSYRLAGEGEQFF. For the CDR3, the DNA is TGTGCCAGCAGCTACCGACTAGCGGGAGAAGGTGAGCAGTTCTTC.

The table lists this clone with a few counts. The chain combines TRBV19 with TRBJ1-5, with D possibly being TRBD1 (5 bases). The CDR3 runs 16 residues. The V gene's germline CDR1 is LNHDA and CDR2 SQIVND (reference sequence). Trimming stripped 3 bases from V and 0 bases from J, with 12 bases between. DNA for the CDR3: TGTGCCAGTAGTATGGGGGGGGGTTTTAGCAATCAGCCCCAGCATTTT. Its protein is CASSMGGGFSNQPQHF.

In its sample, this clone was seen a few times. The CDR3 reads CASVRKRTDTQYF. The CDR3 nucleotides are TGTGCTAGTGTCCGAAAGAGGACAGATACGCAGTATTTT. The rearrangement links TRBV12-5 to TRBJ2-3; D gene uncertain. The germline gives CDR1 LGHNT, CDR2 FRNRAP. Trimming took off 7 bases at V and 3 bases at J, with 11 bases between the two ends. The length of the CDR3 is 13 residues.